This TCR beta chain derives from a study of technical replicates of blood from several donors. Trimming left V 5 bases short and J 1 base short, with 11 bases between. CDR3 length: 14 amino acids. Germline-derived CDR1 and CDR2 are SGHTA and FQGNSA. Libraries were prepared by immunoSEQ multiplex PCR; TCRdb keeps only in-frame clonotypes and omits some of them. The sample yields about 14,000 clones, about 95% seen once. The chain employs TRBV7-2 and TRBJ2-5, with a possible D match to TRBD2 (5 bases). Specimen: PBMCs. This clonotype originated in a human donor in good health. CDR3 coding DNA: TGTGCCAGCAGCCCACTAGTTTTCCAAGAGACCCAGTACTTC. Its translation is CASSPLVFQETQYF.